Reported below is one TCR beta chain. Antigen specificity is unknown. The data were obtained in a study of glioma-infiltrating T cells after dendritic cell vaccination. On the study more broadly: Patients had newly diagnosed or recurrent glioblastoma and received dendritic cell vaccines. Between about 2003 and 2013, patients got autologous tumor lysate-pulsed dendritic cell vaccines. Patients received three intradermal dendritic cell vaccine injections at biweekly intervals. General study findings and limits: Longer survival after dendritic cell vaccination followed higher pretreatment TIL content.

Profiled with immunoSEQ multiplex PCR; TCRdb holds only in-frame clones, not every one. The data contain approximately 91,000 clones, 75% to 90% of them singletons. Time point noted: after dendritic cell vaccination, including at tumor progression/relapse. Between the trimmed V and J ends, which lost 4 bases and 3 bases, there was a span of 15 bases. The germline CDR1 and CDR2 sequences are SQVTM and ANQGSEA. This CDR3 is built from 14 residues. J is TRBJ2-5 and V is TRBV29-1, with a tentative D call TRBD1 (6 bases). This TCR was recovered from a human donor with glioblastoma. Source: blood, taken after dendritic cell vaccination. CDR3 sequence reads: CSVVRLSGEETQYF. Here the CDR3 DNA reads TGCAGCGTTGTACGTTTGTCAGGGGAAGAGACCCAGTACTTC.